The 8 T cell receptor beta chains given below trace back to one sample, sequenced in a study of blood T cells in healthy people across ages. Together with a sample-barcoded 5' primer, a J-beta primer mix was included in a second PCR lasting roughly 6 to 12 cycles. TCRdb reprocessed the 5' RACE reads via MiXCR and lists one record per CDR3 protein. The data show approximately 960,000 distinct CDR3 sequences, under 35% seen once. A further study also used this sample, focusing on T cells of mothers and their children.

Sequenced input: blood. The receptors stem from a woman in her thirties or forties in good health.

In its sample, this clonotype was seen many times. This sequence joins TRBV6-1 and TRBJ2-5, with D tentatively TRBD1 or TRBD2 (5 bases each). Germline loops: CDR1 MNHNS, CDR2 SASEGT. With 6 bases removed from V and 5 bases from J, the gap between germline ends came to 22 bases. The CDR3 extends over 16 amino acids. The CDR3 protein is CASSSTAGTGRETQYF. CDR3 bases: TGTGCCAGCAGCAGCACGGCAGGGACGGGTCGGGAGACCCAGTACTTC.

About this clonotype itself: A much larger clonotype is one base distant, so this may be a read error. The gene calls are TRBV7-2 and TRBJ1-2; 8 bases are shared with TRBD1. V dropped 2 bases and J dropped 5; count of bases not matched to a gene: 7. From germline, CDR1 is SGHTA and CDR2 FQGNSA. The CDR3 length is 15 residues. The CDR3 protein is CASSLTPRTGYGYTF. CDR3 DNA: TGTGCCAGCAGCTTAACACCGAGGACAGGGTATGGCTACACCTTC. Full variable domain (rest looked up from reference TRBV7-2 and TRBJ1-2): GAGVSQSPSNKVTEKGKDVELRCDPISGHTALYWYRQSLGQGLEFLIYFQGNSAPDKSGLPSDRFSAERTGGSVSTLTIQRTQQEDSAVYLCASSLTPRTGYGYTFGSGTRLTVV.

With respect to this clonotype: A much larger clone lies a single base off, so this may be a read error. The chain is built from TRBV6-1 and TRBJ2-3; no clear D. Germline V gene lookup returns CDR1 MNHNS and CDR2 SASEGT. There are 18 residues in the CDR3. CDR3 region: CAGRTRGDTHRTADTQYF. The CDR3 region has the DNA TGTGCCGGCAGGACGAGAGGTGACACCCATCGGACGGCAGATACGCAGTATTTT.

This clonotype was picked up many times. The chain joins TRBV18 to TRBJ2-5; D is unresolved. The CDR3 length is 14 residues. V shed 3 bases and J shed 1 base, with 9 bases lying between them. The germline CDR1 and CDR2 sequences are KGHSH and LQKENI. The CDR3 spells CASSPSATQETQYF. The CDR3 bases are TGTGCCAGCTCACCGTCAGCAACCCAAGAGACCCAGTACTTC.

This clonotype was seen only once. The V and J genes are TRBV4-2 and TRBJ2-3; 11 bases line up with TRBD2. The CDR3 runs 15 residues. With 1 base clipped from V and 6 bases from J, the junction kept 3 bases outside the gene matches. Germline CDR1 is LGHNA and CDR2 is YNFKEQ. The CDR3 is CASSQVAGGRDTQYF. The CDR3 bases are TGTGCCAGCAGCCAAGTAGCGGGGGGGCGTGATACGCAGTATTTT.

A note on this clonotype: This may stem from a read error, because a much larger clone lies one nucleotide away. J is TRBJ2-7 and V is TRBV4-2; the D is unclear. Per the germline V gene, CDR1 is LGHNA and CDR2 is YNFKEQ. Trimming stripped 0 bases from V and 7 bases from J, with 16 bases between. There are 15 residues in the CDR3. CDR3: CASSQDPTDQNEQYF. The CDR3 DNA reads as TGTGCCAGCAGCCAAGATCCAACAGATCAAAATGAGCAGTACTTC.

The table lists this clonotype with a few counts. The V call is TRBV6-6, the J call TRBJ1-5; D unresolved. Deletions cut 2 bases from V and 4 bases from J, with 9 bases between. This CDR3 has 14 amino acids. CDR1 and CDR2 (germline): MNHNY, SVGAGI (reference sequence). CDR3 coding DNA: TGTGCCAGCAGTTACGGCGACGTTAATCAGCCCCAGCATTTT. The encoded protein is CASSYGDVNQPQHF.

As concerns this clonotype: Just one base apart from a much larger clone, this may be a read error. This chain joins TRBV12-3 or TRBV12-4 and TRBJ2-4, with D unresolved. This CDR3 has 16 amino acids. With 3 bases removed from V and 0 bases from J, the gap between germline ends came to 12 bases. CDR3 sequence (DNA): TGTGCCAGCAGTTTGGGCAGGCCACTAGCCAAAAACATTCAGTACTTC. Translation gives CASSLGRPLAKNIQYF.